This T cell receptor (beta chain) was documented in a study of tumor and adjacent non-tumor tissue in lung cancer. The template was RNA from unsorted bulk tissue. More than 3 cm separated this lung sample from the edge of the tumor. A modified ARM-PCR protocol with three rounds of nested PCR amplified TCRbeta. A single record per CDR3 protein comes from TCRdb applying MiXCR to the multiplex PCR reads. This sample has 50,000 or so distinct CDR3 sequences, with around three quarters found just once. Sequences were obtained from distant non-tumor lung tissue. This clonotype was sampled from an older woman with non-small cell lung cancer.

CDR3 residues: CASSPNGRAGDEQFF. DNA for the CDR3: TGCGCCAGCAGCCCGAACGGGAGGGCCGGCGATGAGCAGTTCTTC. The chain couples TRBV4-3 to TRBJ2-1; 8 bases agree with TRBD2. Trimming at V came to 4 bases and at J to 8 bases, leaving 10 bases not matched to a gene. The CDR3 runs 15 residues. Germline V gene sequence: CDR1 LGHNA, CDR2 YSLEER.